The clone carrying this T cell receptor (beta chain) was seen more than once but under ten times. As yet, its antigen is unknown. Possible read error: a much larger clone is one base away. With a constant-region primer, TCR beta cDNA was made from about 0.5 ug of total RNA. Amplification in three nested multiplex PCR rounds with slightly modified ARM-PCR gave rise to TCR beta libraries. With TRBV1-TRBV30 forward primers and a C-beta reverse primer, the first two PCR rounds were run for approximately 10 cycles each. TCRdb processed the multiplex PCR reads anew with MiXCR; each CDR3 protein has one entry. The sample lists fewer than 350,000 distinct CDR3 sequences, 55% to 65% seen once, with roughly 8.6% in the top ten. Germline DNA was extracted alongside blood RNA, which was obtained from unsorted whole blood. Germline CDR1 is MNHNS and CDR2 is SASEGT. The CDR3 extends over 12 amino acids. The data belong to a study of tumor-infiltrating lymphocytes in primary liver carcinoma.

General observations from the study: Tumors had a significantly higher top-250-clone fraction than blood (p = 0.039). No comparison of CD4+ and CD8+ repertoires was made, since the samples were bulk unsorted.

Sequencing was carried out using peripheral blood. The sequence was obtained from a man aged 35-49 years with primary liver carcinoma and hepatitis B virus infection. This chain connects TRBV6-1 to TRBJ1-2, with D uncertain. The CDR3 coding sequence is TGTACCAGCACCCAGGACAACTATGGCTACACCTTC. This encodes CTSTQDNYGYTF.